The source of this T cell receptor beta chain is a study of T cell responses to AZD1222 COVID-19 vaccine. Study-level findings and limits: Just 5 or 6 AZD1222 recipients tested seropositive at baseline.

To note about this clone: The antigen remains undetermined.

Profiling relied on immunoSEQ multiplex PCR, and the TCRdb table lists in-frame clones only, not all of them. The sample lists about 180,000 clones, about 86% seen once, with 0.49% in the top ten. The source is an adult in good health. Sample: peripheral blood, taken on day 0 of AZD1222 vaccination.

CDR3 bases: TGTGCCAGCAGTCTACTAGGGACTGGGGGCAATGAGCAGTTCTTC. Amino acids: CASSLLGTGGNEQFF. V is TRBV6-5 and J is TRBJ2-1; maybe TRBD2 (6 bases). The CDR3 extends over 15 amino acids. CDR1 MNHEY and CDR2 SVGAGI come from the germline V gene. V gave up 5 bases and J gave up 6 bases, with 17 bases separating them.